The following is a T cell receptor beta chain sequence with its context. The sample originates from a study of blood T cell repertoires in COVID-19. In the study's own analysis: Quantification of nucleated cells was approximated via reference gene primer amplification. Sequencing was performed with immunoSEQ multiplex PCR; in TCRdb, only in-frame clones are kept and a portion is missing. V, J and clone size derive from that table, while D and trimming were established from the DNA sequence. The sample holds about 310,000 clones, 70% to 90% seen once. Germline loops: CDR1 SGHTA, CDR2 FQGNSA. V lost 2 bases to trimming and J lost 2 bases, with 10 bases between them. CDR3 length: 15 residues.

The clonotype comes from a woman in her thirties or forties who had recovered from COVID-19. Sequencing used PBMCs or T cells enriched from blood (not recorded which). The rearrangement links TRBV7-2 to TRBJ2-1, with TRBD2 as a possible D gene (6 bases). DNA for the CDR3: TGTGCCAGCAGCTTATTAAGCGGGCCCTACAATGAGCAGTTCTTC. It yields the protein CASSLLSGPYNEQFF.